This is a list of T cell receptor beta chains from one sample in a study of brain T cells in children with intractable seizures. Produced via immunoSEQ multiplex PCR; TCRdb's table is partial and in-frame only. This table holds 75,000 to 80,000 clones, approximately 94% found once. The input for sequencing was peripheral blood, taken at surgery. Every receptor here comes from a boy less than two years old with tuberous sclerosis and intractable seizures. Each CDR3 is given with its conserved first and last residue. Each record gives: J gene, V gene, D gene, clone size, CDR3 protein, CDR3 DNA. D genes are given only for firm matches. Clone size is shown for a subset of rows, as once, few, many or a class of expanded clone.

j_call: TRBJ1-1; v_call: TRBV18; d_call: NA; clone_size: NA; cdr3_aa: CASYRDDKDTEAFF; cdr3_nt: TGTGCCAGCTACCGGGACGATAAGGACACTGAAGCTTTCTTT
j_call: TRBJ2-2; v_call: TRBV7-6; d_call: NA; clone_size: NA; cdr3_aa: CASSLTARRTGELFF; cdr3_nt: TGTGCCAGCAGCTTAACGGCTAGAAGGACCGGGGAGCTGTTTTTT
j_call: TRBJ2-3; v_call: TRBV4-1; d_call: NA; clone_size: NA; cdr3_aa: CASSQIGGKGTQYF; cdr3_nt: TGCGCCAGCAGCCAAATAGGGGGAAAAGGTACGCAGTATTTT
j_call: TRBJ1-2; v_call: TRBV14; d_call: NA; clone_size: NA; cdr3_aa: CASSQYSLLDGYTF; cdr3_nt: TGTGCCAGCAGCCAATACAGCCTGTTGGATGGCTACACCTTC
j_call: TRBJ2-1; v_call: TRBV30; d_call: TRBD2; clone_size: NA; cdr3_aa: CAWAGVANEQFF; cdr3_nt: TGTGCCTGGGCGGGGGTAGCCAATGAGCAGTTCTTC
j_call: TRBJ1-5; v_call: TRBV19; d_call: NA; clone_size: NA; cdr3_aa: CASSRGRTGFLAQPQHF; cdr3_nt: TGTGCCAGTAGTAGAGGCAGAACAGGGTTTTTGGCTCAGCCCCAGCATTTT
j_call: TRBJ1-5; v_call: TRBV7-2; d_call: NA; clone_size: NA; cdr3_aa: CASSLEGLSNQPQHF; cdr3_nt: TGTGCCAGCAGCTTAGAAGGGCTTAGCAATCAGCCCCAGCATTTT
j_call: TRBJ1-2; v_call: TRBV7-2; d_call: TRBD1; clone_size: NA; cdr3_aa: CASSLTGGANYGYTF; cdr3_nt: TGTGCCAGCAGCTTGACAGGGGGCGCTAACTATGGCTACACCTTC
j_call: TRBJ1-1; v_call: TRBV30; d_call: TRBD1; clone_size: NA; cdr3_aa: CAWSEYRGMTFF; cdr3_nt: TGTGCCTGGAGTGAATACAGGGGAATGACTTTCTTT
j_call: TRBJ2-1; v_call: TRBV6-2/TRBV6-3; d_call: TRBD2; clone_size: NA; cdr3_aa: CASSHSGGGNEQFF; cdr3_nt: TGTGCCAGCAGTCATAGCGGGGGGGGGAATGAGCAGTTCTTC
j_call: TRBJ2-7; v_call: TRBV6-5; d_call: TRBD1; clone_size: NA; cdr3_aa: CASSYSMGQGYEQYF; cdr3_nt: TGTGCCAGCAGTTACTCGATGGGACAGGGGTACGAGCAGTACTTC
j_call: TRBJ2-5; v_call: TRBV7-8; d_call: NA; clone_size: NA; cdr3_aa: CASSSSLGETQYF; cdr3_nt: TGTGCCAGCAGCTCCTCTCTGGGGGAGACCCAGTACTTC
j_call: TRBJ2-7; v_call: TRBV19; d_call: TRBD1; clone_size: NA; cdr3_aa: CASSIMTGGYEQYF; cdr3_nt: TGTGCCAGTAGTATAATGACAGGGGGCTACGAGCAGTACTTC
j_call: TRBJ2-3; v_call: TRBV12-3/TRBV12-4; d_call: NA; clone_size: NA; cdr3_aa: CASSLLMDTQYF; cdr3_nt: TGTGCCAGCAGTTTACTCATGGATACGCAGTATTTT
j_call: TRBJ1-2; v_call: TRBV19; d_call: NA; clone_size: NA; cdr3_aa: CASSIEVVSGYTF; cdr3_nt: TGTGCCAGTAGTATAGAAGTCGTTTCCGGCTACACCTTC
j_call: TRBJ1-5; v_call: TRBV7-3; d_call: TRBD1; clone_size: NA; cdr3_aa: CASSLGRQGLNSNQPQHF; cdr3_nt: TGTGCCAGCAGCTTAGGGCGACAGGGCCTTAATAGCAATCAGCCCCAGCATTTT
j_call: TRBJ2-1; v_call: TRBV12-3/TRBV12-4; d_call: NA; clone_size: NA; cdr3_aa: CASSFWGAWEQFF; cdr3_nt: TGTGCCAGCAGTTTCTGGGGGGCTTGGGAGCAGTTCTTC
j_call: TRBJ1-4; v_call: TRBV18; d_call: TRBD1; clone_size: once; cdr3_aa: CASSPTGEGLPEKLFF; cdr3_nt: TGTGCCAGCTCACCGACAGGGGAGGGGTTGCCTGAAAAACTGTTTTTT
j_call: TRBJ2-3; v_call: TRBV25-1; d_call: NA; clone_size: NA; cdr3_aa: CASSGFDRNYTQYF; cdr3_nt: TGTGCCAGCAGTGGTTTTGACAGAAACTACACGCAGTATTTT
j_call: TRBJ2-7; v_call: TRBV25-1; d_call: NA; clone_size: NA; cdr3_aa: CASSEGTGPYEQYF; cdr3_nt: TGTGCCAGCAGTGAAGGCACGGGTCCCTACGAGCAGTACTTC
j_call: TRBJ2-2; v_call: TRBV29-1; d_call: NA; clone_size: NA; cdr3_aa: CSVEVKSLAVRELFF; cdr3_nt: TGCAGCGTTGAAGTTAAATCACTGGCGGTTCGGGAGCTGTTTTTT
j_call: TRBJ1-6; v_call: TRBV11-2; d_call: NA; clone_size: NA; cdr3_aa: CASSLRPLRTLHSPLHF; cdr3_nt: TGTGCCAGCAGCTTACGACCCCTTAGAACCCTTCATTCACCCCTCCACTTT
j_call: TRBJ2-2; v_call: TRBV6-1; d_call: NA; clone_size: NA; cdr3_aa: CASSEFQRTDDGELFF; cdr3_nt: TGTGCCAGCAGTGAATTTCAAAGAACAGACGACGGGGAGCTGTTTTTT
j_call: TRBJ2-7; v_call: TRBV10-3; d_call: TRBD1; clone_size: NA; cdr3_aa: CAISRGTGDYEQYF; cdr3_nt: TGTGCCATCAGCCGAGGGACAGGAGATTACGAGCAGTACTTC
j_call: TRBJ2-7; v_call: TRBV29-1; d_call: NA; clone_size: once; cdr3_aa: CSVEEGSTYEQYF; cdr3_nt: TGCAGCGTTGAAGAGGGTTCAACCTACGAGCAGTACTTC
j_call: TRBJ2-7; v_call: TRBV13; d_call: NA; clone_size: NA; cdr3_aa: CASSFLALSSYEQYF; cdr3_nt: TGTGCCAGCAGCTTCCTAGCGCTCAGCTCCTACGAGCAGTACTTC
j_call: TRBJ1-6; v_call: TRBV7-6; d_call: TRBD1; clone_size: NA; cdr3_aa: CASSFSALRDRKGTLHF; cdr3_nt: TGTGCCAGCAGCTTTTCAGCACTCCGGGACAGGAAAGGAACCCTCCACTTT
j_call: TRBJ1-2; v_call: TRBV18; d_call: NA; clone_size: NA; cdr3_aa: CASSPGVGKRDFNYGYTF; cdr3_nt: TGTGCCAGCTCACCCGGTGTGGGCAAACGGGACTTCAACTATGGCTACACCTTC